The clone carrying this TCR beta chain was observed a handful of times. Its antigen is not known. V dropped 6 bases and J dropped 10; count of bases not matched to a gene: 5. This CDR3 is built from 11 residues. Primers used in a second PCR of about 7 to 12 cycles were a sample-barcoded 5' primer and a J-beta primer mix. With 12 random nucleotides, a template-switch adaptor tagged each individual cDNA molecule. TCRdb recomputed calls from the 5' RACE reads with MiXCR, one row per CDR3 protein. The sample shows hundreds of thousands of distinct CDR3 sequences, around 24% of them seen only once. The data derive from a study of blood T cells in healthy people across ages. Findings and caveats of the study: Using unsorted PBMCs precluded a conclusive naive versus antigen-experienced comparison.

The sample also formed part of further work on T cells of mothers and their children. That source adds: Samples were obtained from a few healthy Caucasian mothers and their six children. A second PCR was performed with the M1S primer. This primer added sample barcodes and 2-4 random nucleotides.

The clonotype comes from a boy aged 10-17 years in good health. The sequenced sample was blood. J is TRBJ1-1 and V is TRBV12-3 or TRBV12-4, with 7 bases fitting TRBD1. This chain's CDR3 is CASRTGSVAFF. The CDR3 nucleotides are TGTGCCAGCAGGACAGGGTCGGTAGCTTTCTTT.